This TCR beta chain was recorded in a study of low-dose radiotherapy and immunotherapy resistance in tumors. In the study overall: The treatment that patients received was intravenous nivolumab 240 mg every two weeks plus ipilimumab 1 mg/kg every six weeks.

TRAV- and TRBV-specific primers were used for first-strand cDNA, which covered alpha and beta chains. The authors ran around 22 PCR cycles to amplify TCRs with a constant-region primer and V-primer adapter. MiXCR, applied by TCRdb to the reads, yields one record per CDR3 protein. This table has 60,000 to 90,000 distinct CDR3 sequences, 30% to 40% appearing once. This clonotype was seen many times. Described time point: before trial treatment. Donors were given nivolumab, ipilimumab, aspirin, low-dose cyclophosphamide and low-dose radiotherapy. Sample: PBMCs, taken before treatment. The source of this sequence is a female donor with ovarian cancer.

CDR3 protein: CASSQWGQGASGANVLTF. The CDR3 bases are TGTGCCAGCAGCCAATGGGGGCAGGGGGCCTCTGGGGCCAACGTCCTGACTTTC. The V call is TRBV3-1, the J call TRBJ2-6, with 8 bases matching TRBD1. Germline V gene sequence: CDR1 LGHDT, CDR2 YNNKEL (reference sequence). Trimming at V came to 2 bases and at J to 0 bases, leaving 6 bases not matched to a gene. The CDR3 totals 18 residues.